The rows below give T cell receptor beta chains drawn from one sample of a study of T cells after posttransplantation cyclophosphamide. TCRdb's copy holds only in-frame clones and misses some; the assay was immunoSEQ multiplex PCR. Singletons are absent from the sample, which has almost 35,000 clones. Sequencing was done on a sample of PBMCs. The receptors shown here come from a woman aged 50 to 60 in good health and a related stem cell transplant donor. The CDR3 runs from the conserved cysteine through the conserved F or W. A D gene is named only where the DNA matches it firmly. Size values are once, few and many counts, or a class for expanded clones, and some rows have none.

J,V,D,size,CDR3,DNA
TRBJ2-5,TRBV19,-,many,CASSIRLHSWPTKETQYF,TGTGCCAGTAGTATTAGACTTCATAGCTGGCCGACCAAAGAGACCCAGTACTTC
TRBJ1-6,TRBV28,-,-,CASSSLSGNSPLHF,TGTGCCAGCAGTTCATTATCAGGGAATTCACCCCTCCACTTT
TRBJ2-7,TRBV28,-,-,CASLLRGYSYEQYF,TGTGCCAGCCTCCTAAGGGGCTACTCCTACGAGCAGTACTTC
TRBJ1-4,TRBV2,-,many,CASTPRRGNNEKLFF,TGTGCCAGCACTCCCAGGCGGGGGAACAATGAAAAACTGTTTTTT
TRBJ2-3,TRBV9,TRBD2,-,CASSVSGRAPTDTQYF,TGTGCCAGCAGCGTTAGCGGGAGGGCCCCCACAGATACGCAGTATTTT
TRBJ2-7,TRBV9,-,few,CASSVDLYSYEQYF,TGTGCCAGCAGCGTAGACCTATACTCCTACGAGCAGTACTTC
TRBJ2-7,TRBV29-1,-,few,CSVRTIQSSYEQYF,TGCAGCGTTAGGACAATCCAAAGCTCCTACGAGCAGTACTTC
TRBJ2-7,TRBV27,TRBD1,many,CASSLSPGTGGYEQYF,TGTGCCAGCAGTTTATCTCCCGGGACAGGGGGCTACGAGCAGTACTTC
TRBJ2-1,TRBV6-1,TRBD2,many,CASSGLAGGPGNEQFF,TGTGCCAGCAGTGGACTAGCGGGAGGGCCGGGCAATGAGCAGTTCTTC
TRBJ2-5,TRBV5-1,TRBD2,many,CASSSYKGLAEETQYF,TGCGCCAGCAGCTCGTACAAGGGACTAGCGGAAGAGACCCAGTACTTC
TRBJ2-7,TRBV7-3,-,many,CASSLLMNANEQYF,TGTGCCAGCAGCTTACTGATGAACGCGAACGAGCAGTACTTC
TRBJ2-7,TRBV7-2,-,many,CASSLPAGRSSYEQYF,TGTGCCAGCAGCTTACCCGCGGGAAGGTCCTCCTACGAGCAGTACTTC
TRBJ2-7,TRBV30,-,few,CAWSVSPYYEQYF,TGTGCCTGGAGTGTAAGTCCCTACTACGAGCAGTACTTC
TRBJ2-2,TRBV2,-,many,CASVGSGELFF,TGTGCCAGCGTCGGGTCCGGGGAGCTGTTTTTT
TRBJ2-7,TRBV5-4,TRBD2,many,CASSSGTSGNYEQYF,TGTGCCAGCAGCTCCGGGACTAGCGGGAACTACGAGCAGTACTTC
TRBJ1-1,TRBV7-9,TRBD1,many,CASSLTGTGTEEAFF,TGTGCCAGCAGCTTAACTGGGACAGGGACGGAGGAAGCTTTCTTT
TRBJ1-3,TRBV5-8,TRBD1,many,CASSLYGTVWDTIYF,TGTGCCAGCAGCTTGTACGGGACAGTCTGGGACACCATATATTTT
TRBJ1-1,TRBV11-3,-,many,CASSQGQRNTEAFF,TGTGCCAGCAGCCAGGGGCAACGGAACACTGAAGCTTTCTTT
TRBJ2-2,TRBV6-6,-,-,CASISYASHTGELFF,TGTGCCAGCATCTCCTACGCTTCTCACACCGGGGAGCTGTTTTTT
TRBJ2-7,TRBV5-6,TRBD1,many,CASSFLTGKTYEQYF,TGTGCCAGCAGCTTTCTGACAGGGAAAACCTACGAGCAGTACTTC
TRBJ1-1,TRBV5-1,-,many,CASSLGPEGPMNTEAFF,TGCGCCAGCAGCCTGGGACCGGAAGGGCCTATGAACACTGAAGCTTTCTTT
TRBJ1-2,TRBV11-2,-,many,CASSSLRRYGYTF,TGTGCCAGCAGCTCGTTAAGAAGGTATGGCTACACCTTC
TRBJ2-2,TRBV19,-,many,CASCSVANTGELFF,TGTGCCAGTTGTTCGGTCGCGAACACCGGGGAGCTGTTTTTT
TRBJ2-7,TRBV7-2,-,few,CASSLRLGVEQYF,TGTGCCAGCAGCCTCCGTCTCGGTGTCGAGCAGTACTTC
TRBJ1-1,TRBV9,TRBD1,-,CASSGGQGRTEAFF,TGTGCCAGCAGCGGGGGACAGGGGCGCACTGAAGCTTTCTTT
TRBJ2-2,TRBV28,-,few,CASRIFKLGELFF,TGTGCCAGCAGAATATTTAAACTCGGGGAGCTGTTTTTT
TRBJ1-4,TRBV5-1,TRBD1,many,CASSPEIQGVERVF,TGCGCCAGCAGCCCGGAAATACAGGGGGTTGAACGGGTTTTT
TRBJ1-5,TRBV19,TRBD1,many,CASSTGGSNQPQHF,TGTGCCAGTAGTACAGGGGGCTCCAATCAGCCCCAGCATTTT
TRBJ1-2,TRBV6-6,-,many,CASLQTGGYTF,TGTGCCAGTCTGCAGACAGGAGGCTACACCTTC
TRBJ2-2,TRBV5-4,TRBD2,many,CASSSGLASNTGELFF,TGTGCCAGCAGCTCGGGACTAGCGTCGAACACCGGGGAGCTGTTTTTT
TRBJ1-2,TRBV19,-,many,CASSPTPRQAHGYTF,TGTGCCAGTAGTCCAACCCCGAGACAGGCCCATGGCTACACCTTC
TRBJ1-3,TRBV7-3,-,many,CASSSTPGGNTIYF,TGTGCCAGCAGCTCCACTCCCGGTGGAAACACCATATATTTT
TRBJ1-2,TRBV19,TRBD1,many,CASSPTGGNGYTF,TGTGCCAGTAGTCCGACAGGGGGGAATGGCTACACCTTC
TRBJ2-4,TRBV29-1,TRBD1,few,CSGVPWQGANIQYF,TGCAGCGGCGTCCCCTGGCAGGGGGCCAACATTCAGTACTTC
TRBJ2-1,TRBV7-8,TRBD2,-,CASSLVPSGSFRFRGNEQFF,TGTGCCAGCAGCTTAGTCCCTAGCGGGAGTTTCAGGTTTCGCGGCAATGAGCAGTTCTTC
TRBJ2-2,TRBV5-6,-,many,CASSSGTFTGELFF,TGTGCCAGCAGCTCCGGGACATTCACCGGGGAGCTGTTTTTT